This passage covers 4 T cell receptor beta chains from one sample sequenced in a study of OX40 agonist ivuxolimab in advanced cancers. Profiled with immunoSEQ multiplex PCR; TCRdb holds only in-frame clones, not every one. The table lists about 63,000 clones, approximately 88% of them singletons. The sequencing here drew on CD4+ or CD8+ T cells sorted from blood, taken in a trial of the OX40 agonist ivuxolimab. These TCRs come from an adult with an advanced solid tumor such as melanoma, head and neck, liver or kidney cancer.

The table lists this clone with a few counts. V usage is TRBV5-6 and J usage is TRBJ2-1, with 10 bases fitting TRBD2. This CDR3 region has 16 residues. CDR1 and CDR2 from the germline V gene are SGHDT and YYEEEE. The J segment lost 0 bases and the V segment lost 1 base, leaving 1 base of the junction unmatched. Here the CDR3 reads CASSLIAGGSYNEQFF. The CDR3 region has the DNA TGTGCCAGCAGCTTGATAGCGGGAGGCTCCTACAATGAGCAGTTCTTC.

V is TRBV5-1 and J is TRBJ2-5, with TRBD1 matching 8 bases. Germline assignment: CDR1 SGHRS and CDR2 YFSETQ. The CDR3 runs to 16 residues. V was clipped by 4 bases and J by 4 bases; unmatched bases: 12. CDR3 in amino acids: CASSTERTGTGETQYF. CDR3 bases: TGCGCCAGCAGCACGGAGCGGACAGGGACGGGAGAGACCCAGTACTTC.

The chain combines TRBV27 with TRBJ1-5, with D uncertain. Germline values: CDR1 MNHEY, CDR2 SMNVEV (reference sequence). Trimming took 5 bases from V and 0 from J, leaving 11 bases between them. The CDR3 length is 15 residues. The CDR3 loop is CASSPRVASNQPQHF. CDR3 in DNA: TGTGCCAGCAGTCCGCGCGTGGCTAGCAATCAGCCCCAGCATTTT.

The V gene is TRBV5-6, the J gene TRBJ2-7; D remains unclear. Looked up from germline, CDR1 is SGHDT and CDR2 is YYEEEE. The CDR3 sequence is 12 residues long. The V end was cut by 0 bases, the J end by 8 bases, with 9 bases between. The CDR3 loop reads CASSLANSKQYF. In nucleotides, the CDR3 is TGTGCCAGCAGCTTGGCCAACAGTAAGCAGTACTTC.